Given below is one T cell receptor beta chain in context. This clonotype appeared a few times. It has no known antigen specificity. Nothing much larger sits one base from this clone, and base qualities are not available. Donors were around 37 systemically healthy Caucasian individuals from Russia aged roughly 6 to 95 years. Approximately 9.3 milliliters of peripheral blood were drawn from each donor into EDTA-treated Vacutainer tubes. Ficoll-Paque density-gradient centrifugation was used to isolate PBMCs, with at least 7 million per sample. Total RNA, at least 6 micrograms per sample, was extracted from PBMCs with Trizol reagent. For every donor, flow cytometry on a PBMC aliquot measured the percentage of naive CD45RAhigh/CD27high T cells. This record belongs to a study of blood T cells in healthy people across ages (dated by TCRdb to the mid-2010s). Looking at the study overall: In model experiments, template switching captured roughly one uniquely barcoded TCR beta cDNA molecule for every two T cells. Age-related changes in TCR beta repertoire diversity were measured in the study by deep sequencing normalized with unique cDNA molecular identifiers. Four age groups were formed from the donors: young (average approximately 15 years), middle-aged (more than 35), aged (roughly 59) and long-lived (around 82). Using the same blood draw, the study looked at two additional independent replicas of 1 million unique cDNA reads for two donors, one aged 18 to 30 and the other aged 80 or older. General findings and caveats noted by the study authors: The CMV infection status of donors was not known, potentially confounding age-related changes in expanded clonotypes. Conclusive comparison of naive and antigen-experienced compartments was prevented by the profiling of bulk unsorted PBMCs. Compared with the aged group, the long-lived group had more naive CD4+ T cells, fewer expanded clones and increased TCR diversity, a pattern suggesting age selection. There was a strong correlation between observed TCR beta diversity and the percentage of naive T cells measured by flow cytometry. As age increased, observed TCR beta diversity per million T cells dropped in a roughly linear way, and a significant reduction was already evident by age 40. Total diversity estimates from one million sequenced T cells were considered lower bounds and underestimates.

Library preparation employed 5' RACE. Instrument on record: Illumina HiSeq 2500. A second PCR of roughly 6 to 11 cycles was performed with a sample-barcoded 5' primer and a J-beta primer mix. A unique molecular identifier was introduced onto each TCR beta cDNA molecule by a template-switch 5' adaptor carrying 12 random nucleotides. Each sample yielded at least 3 million CDR3-containing paired-end reads. First-strand cDNA synthesis was performed from all RNA using the Mint cDNA synthesis kit, with priming by a TRBC-specific oligonucleotide. Following uracil-DNA glycosylase treatment, all cDNA underwent a first 18-cycle PCR with the universal primers M1SS and BC2_uni_R. The original pipeline was this. For normalization, 1 million high-quality reads, each with a distinct molecular identifier, were randomly selected from each sample. Reads sharing molecular identifiers were discarded rather than binned into consensus sequences. CDR3 identification, clonotype clustering and error correction used MiTCR with a Q25 quality threshold and the strictest error-elimination algorithm. A nonparametric unseen species model using Euler transformation provided a lower-bound estimate of total TCR beta diversity. Using fastp at Q25 and MiXCR, TCRdb reprocessed the public reads and kept productive beta chains. CDR3 protein duplicates are merged, each entry listing the most common genes and DNA. TCRdb, not the authors, supplied the V and J calls. This sample comprises some 1,000,000 distinct CDR3 sequences, about 23% of them detected only once. In total, the top ten clones hold approximately 0.7% of the sample.

Measured from the cysteine to the phenylalanine, the CDR3 is 15 residues long. CDR3 DNA is the only sequence kept; it has 45 bases, read in frame from the first base. The CDR1 and CDR2 encoded by the germline V gene are SGHDN and FVKESK. Separately, the same data were catalogued under a study of T cells of mothers and their children. As noted in the second study: Donors were nine systemically healthy Caucasian individuals: three mothers and their six children. cDNA synthesis consumed the entire amount of extracted RNA, loaded at approximately 1.6 ug RNA in each 15 ul reaction. In the second PCR, sample barcodes and 2-4 random nucleotides were introduced via the M1S primer. Over 9 million TCR beta CDR3 reads came from each mother, compared with some 3 million reads from each child. Thymic selection similarly shapes TCR recombination output in related and unrelated pairs, with minor effect from inherited differences. Related mother-child pairs always showed normalized repertoire overlap that was slightly higher than in unrelated mother-child pairs, though the difference was never significant. No persistent microchimeric T cell clones were detected, at a sensitivity of about 100 clones per million clonotypes. Deep NGS was used in the study to compare the TCR beta repertoires of mothers and children and to look for features that separate related mother-child pairs from unrelated individuals. On average, the children were approximately 11 +/- 4 years old, while the mothers were 40 +/- 4 years old. After adapters were ligated using NEBNext reagents, the libraries underwent 100+100 nt paired-end sequencing on an Illumina HiSeq 2000. Mother and child libraries were prepared a month apart and sequenced in separate runs to prevent cross-contamination. Between about 500,000 and 2,100,000 distinct TCR beta clonotypes were identified per donor. Naive TCR beta clonotypes were estimated from low-frequency clonotypes matched to each donor's FACS-determined naive share, without sorting.

This sequence was found in a girl aged 2-10 years in good health. The material sequenced was blood. The V and J segments used are TRBV14 and TRBJ2-1, and perhaps TRBD2 as D gene, on 6 matching bases. The DNA end is more similar to TRBJ2-5, so the J call may be wrong. The CDR3: CASSQVHASEETQYF. The DNA is TGTGCCAGCAGCCAAGTACATGCTAGCGAGGAGACCCAGTACTTC.